This T cell receptor beta chain was captured by sequencing in a study of blood T cell repertoires in COVID-19. Study information: From the United States, Italy and Spain came samples of acute and convalescent COVID-19.

V gave up 3 bases and J gave up 4 bases; unmatched junction bases: 6. Germline lookup yields CDR1 MGHDK and CDR2 SYGVNS. The CDR3 spans 15 residues. Authors' analysis steps: Reference gene primer amplification gave estimated nucleated cell counts. Repertoires were generated with immunoSEQ multiplex PCR, while TCRdb's copy carries only in-frame clones and drops some. D and trimming were read from the DNA, whereas the V and J calls and clone size are those reported in that table. The data hold 200,000 to 250,000 clones, with 86% observed a single time. The material sequenced was peripheral blood. The chain is built from TRBV25-1 and TRBJ1-2; 9 positions match TRBD1. The TCR sequence derives from a man aged 55 to 70 with acute or convalescent COVID-19. The CDR3 loop reads CASSDSTGGLYGYTF. The CDR3 DNA reads as TGTGCCAGCAGTGATTCCACAGGGGGCCTCTATGGCTACACCTTC.